Here is one T cell receptor beta chain with its context. Here immunoSEQ multiplex PCR was the method, and the copy in TCRdb shows in-frame clones only, minus some. This sample carries 85,000 to 100,000 clones, roughly nine tenths of them seen once, and the ten largest clones take roughly 3.7%. The source of the sample is a study of T cell responses to AZD1222 COVID-19 vaccine. CDR1 is MNHEY, CDR2 SVGAGI, per germline. Losses at the gene ends were 0 bases for V and 8 bases for J; bases not matched to a gene: 6. This CDR3 region has 14 residues. This specimen was peripheral blood, taken on day 0 of AZD1222 vaccination. V and J are TRBV6-5 and TRBJ1-2, with TRBD1 matching 7 bases. The clonotype comes from an adult in good health. CDR3 region: CASSYSAGGYGYTF. CDR3 bases: TGTGCCAGCAGTTACTCAGCAGGGGGTTACGGCTACACCTTC.